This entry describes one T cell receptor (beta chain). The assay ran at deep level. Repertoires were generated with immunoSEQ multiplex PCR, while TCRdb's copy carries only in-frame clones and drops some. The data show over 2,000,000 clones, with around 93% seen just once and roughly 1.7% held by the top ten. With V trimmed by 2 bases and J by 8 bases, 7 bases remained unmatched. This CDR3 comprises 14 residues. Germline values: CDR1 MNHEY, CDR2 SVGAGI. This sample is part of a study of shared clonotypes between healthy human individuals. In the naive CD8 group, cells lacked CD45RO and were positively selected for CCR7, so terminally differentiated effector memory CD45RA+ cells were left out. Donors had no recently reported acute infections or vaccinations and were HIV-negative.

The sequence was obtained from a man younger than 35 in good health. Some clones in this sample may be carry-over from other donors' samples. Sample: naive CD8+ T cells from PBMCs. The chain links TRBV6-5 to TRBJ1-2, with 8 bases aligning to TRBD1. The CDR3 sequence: CASSYADRGVGYTF. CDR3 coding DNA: TGTGCCAGCAGTTACGCCGACAGGGGTGTCGGCTACACCTTC.